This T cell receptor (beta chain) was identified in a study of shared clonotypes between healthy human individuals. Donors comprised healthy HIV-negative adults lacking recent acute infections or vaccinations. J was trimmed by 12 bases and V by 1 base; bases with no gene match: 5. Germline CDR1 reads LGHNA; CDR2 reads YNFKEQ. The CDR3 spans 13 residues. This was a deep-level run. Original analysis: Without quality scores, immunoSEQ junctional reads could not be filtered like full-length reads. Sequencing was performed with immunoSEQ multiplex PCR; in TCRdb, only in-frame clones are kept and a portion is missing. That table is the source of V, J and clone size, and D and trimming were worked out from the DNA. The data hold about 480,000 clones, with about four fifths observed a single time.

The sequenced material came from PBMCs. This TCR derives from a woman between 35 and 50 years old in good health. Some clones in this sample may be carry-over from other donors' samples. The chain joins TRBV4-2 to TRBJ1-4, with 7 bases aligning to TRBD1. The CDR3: CASSQAHRGELFF. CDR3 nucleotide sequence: TGTGCCAGCAGCCAAGCCCACAGGGGTGAACTGTTTTTT.